This T cell receptor (beta chain) comes out of a study of blood T cell repertoires in COVID-19. About the research overall: Researchers got acute and convalescent COVID-19 samples from the United States, Italy and Spain. The cDNA or gDNA used as material had been derived from T cells, B-cell-depleted T cells, or PBMCs.

Original processing notes: Reference gene primer amplification in the assay estimated nucleated cell counts. Sequenced by immunoSEQ multiplex PCR; TCRdb stores in-frame clones only, minus some. D and trimming come from the DNA, and the V and J calls and clone size come from that table. Seen here are roughly 350,000 clones, about 85% observed once, and the top ten hold roughly 3.6%. Sequenced material: peripheral blood. This TCR was recovered from a woman aged 18 to 35 with acute or convalescent COVID-19.

The CDR3 region has the DNA TGTGCCAGCAGCTTAGATTCCCAGACTAGCGGGAGCTTATACAATGAGCAGTTCTTC. Protein: CASSLDSQTSGSLYNEQFF. The chain employs TRBV11-2 and TRBJ2-1; 12 bases match TRBD2. J was trimmed by 4 bases and V by 0 bases; bases with no gene match: 10. This CDR3 is 19 amino acids long. Looked up from germline, CDR1 is SGHAT and CDR2 is FQNNGV.